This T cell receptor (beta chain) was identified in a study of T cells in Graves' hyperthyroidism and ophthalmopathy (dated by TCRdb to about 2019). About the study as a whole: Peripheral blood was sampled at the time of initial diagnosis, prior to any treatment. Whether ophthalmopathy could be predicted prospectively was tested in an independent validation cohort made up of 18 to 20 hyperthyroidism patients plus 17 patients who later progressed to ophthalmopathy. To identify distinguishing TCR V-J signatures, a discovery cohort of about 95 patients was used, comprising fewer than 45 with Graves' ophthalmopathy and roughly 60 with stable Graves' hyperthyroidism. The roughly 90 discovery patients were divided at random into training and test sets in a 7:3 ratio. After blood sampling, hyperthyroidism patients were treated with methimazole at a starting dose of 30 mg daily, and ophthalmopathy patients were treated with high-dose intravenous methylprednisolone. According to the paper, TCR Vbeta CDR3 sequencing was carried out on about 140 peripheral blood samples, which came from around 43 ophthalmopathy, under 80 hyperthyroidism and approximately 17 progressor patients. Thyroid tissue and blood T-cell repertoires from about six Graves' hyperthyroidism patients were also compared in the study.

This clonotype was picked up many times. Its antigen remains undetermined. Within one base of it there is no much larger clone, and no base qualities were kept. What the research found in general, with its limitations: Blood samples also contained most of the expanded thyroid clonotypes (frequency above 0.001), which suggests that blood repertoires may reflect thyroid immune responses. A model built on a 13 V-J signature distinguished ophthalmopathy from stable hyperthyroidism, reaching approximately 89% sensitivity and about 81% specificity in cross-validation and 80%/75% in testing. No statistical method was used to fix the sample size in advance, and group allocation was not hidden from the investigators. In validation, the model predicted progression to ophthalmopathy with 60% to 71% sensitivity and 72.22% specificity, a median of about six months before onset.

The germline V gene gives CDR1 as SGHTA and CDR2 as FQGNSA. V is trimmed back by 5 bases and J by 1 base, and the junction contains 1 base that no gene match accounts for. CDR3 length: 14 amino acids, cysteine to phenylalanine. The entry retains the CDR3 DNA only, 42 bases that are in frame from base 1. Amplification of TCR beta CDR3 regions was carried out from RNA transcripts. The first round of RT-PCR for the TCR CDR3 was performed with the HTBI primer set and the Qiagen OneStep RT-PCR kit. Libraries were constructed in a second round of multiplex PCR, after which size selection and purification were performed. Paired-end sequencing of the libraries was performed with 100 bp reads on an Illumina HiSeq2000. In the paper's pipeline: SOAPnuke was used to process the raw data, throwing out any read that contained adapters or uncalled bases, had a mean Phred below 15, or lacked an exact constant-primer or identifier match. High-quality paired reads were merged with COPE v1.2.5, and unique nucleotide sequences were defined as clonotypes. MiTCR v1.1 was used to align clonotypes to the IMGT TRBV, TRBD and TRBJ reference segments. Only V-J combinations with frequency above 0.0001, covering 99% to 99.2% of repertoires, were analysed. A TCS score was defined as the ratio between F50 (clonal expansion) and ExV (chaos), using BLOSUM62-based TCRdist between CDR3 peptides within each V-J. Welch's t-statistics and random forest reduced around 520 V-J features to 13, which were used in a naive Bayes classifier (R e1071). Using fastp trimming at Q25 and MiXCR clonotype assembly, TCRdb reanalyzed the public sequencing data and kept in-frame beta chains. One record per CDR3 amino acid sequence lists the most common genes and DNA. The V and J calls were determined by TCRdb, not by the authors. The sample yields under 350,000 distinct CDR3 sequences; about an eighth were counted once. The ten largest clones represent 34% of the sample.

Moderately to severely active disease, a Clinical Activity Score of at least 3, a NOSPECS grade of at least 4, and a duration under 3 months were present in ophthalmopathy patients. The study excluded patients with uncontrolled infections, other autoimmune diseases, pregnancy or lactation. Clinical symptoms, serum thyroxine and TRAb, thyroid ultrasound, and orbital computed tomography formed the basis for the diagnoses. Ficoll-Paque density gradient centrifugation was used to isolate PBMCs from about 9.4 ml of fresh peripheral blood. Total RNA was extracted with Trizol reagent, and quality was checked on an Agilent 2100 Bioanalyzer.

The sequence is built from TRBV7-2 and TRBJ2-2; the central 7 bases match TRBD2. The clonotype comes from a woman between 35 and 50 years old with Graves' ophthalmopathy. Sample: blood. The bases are TGTGCCAGCAGCGGGGGGGGGAACACCGGGGAGCTGTTTTTT. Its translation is CASSGGGNTGELFF. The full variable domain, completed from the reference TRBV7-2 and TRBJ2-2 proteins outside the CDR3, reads GAGVSQSPSNKVTEKGKDVELRCDPISGHTALYWYRQSLGQGLEFLIYFQGNSAPDKSGLPSDRFSAERTGGSVSTLTIQRTQQEDSAVYLCASSGGGNTGELFFGEGSRLTVL.